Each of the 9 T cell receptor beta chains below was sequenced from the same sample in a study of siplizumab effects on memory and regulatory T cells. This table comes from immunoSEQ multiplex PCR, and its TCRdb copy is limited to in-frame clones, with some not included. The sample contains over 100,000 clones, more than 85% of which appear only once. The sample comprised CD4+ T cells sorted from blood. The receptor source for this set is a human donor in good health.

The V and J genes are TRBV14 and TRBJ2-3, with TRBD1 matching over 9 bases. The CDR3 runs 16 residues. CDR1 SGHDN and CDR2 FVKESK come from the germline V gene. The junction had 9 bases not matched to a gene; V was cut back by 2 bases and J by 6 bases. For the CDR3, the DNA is TGTGCCAGCAGCCAAAACCCGGGACAGGGTACGGATACGCAGTATTTT. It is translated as CASSQNPGQGTDTQYF.

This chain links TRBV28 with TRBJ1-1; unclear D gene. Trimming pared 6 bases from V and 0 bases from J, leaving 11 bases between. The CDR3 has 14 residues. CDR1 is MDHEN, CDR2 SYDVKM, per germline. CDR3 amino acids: CASSQPRVNTEAFF. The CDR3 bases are TGTGCCAGCAGCCAACCGAGGGTGAACACTGAAGCTTTCTTT.

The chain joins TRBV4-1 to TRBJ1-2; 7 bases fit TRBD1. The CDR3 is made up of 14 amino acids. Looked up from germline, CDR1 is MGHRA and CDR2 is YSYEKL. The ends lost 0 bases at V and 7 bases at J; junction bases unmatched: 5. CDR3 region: CASSQERGRVGYTF. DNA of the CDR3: TGCGCCAGCAGCCAAGAAAGGGGGCGTGTTGGCTACACCTTC.

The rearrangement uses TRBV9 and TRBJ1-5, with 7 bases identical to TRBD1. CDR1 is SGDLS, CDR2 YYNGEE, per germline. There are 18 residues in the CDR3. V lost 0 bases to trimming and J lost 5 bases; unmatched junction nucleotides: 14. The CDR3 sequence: CASSVAGRGLGTDQPQHF. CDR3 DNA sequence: TGTGCCAGCAGCGTAGCCGGAAGGGGGCTGGGGACGGATCAGCCCCAGCATTTT.

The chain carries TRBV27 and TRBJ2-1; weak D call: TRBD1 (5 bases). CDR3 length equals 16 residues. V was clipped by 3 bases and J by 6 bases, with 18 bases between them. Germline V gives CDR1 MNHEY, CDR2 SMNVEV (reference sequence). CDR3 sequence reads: CASSFLGGRAFNEQFF. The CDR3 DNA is TGTGCCAGCAGTTTTCTAGGCGGCAGGGCCTTCAATGAGCAGTTCTTC.

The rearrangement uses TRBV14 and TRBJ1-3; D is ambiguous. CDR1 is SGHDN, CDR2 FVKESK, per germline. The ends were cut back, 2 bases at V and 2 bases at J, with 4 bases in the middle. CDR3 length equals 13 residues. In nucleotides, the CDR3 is TGTGCCAGCAGCCAACAGGCTGGAAACACCATATATTTT. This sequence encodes CASSQQAGNTIYF.

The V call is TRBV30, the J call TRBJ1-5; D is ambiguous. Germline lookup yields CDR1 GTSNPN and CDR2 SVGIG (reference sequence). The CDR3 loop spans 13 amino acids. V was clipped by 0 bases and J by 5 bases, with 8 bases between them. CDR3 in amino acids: CAWSVFGYQPQHF. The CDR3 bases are TGTGCCTGGAGTGTGTTCGGTTATCAGCCCCAGCATTTT.

CDR3 sequence (DNA): TGTGCCAGCAAGGTTGAGAGCACAGATACGCAGTATTTT. This sequence encodes CASKVESTDTQYF. The genes are TRBV6-5 and TRBJ2-3; D unresolved. This CDR3 contains 13 residues. Germline V gene data show CDR1 as MNHEY and CDR2 as SVGAGI. Trimming cost V 7 bases and J 0 bases, with 8 bases left between them.

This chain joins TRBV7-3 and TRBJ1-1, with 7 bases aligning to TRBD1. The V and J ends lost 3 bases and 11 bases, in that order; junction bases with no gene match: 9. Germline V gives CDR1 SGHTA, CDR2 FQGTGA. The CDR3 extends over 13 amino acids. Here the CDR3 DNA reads TGTGCCAGCAGCTTCCCCCCAGGGGGGAGTGCTTTCTTT. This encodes CASSFPPGGSAFF. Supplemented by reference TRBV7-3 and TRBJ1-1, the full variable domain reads GAGVSQTPSNKVTEKGKYVELRCDPISGHTALYWYRQSLGQGPEFLIYFQGTGAADDSGLPNDRFFAVRPEGSVSTLKIQRTERGDSAVYLCASSFPPGGSAFFGQGTRLTVV.